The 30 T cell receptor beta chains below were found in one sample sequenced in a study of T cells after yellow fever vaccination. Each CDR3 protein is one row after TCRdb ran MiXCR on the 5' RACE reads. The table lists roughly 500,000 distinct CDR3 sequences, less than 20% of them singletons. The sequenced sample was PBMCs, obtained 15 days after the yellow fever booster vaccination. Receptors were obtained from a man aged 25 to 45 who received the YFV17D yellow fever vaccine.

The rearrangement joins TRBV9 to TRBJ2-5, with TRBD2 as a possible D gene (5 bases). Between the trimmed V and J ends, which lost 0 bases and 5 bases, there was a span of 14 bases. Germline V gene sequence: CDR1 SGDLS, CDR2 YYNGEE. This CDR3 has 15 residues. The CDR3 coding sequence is TGTGCCAGCAGCGTAGAGGGTTCTAGCATCGAGACCCAGTACTTC. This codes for CASSVEGSSIETQYF. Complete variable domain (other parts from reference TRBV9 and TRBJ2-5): DSGVTQTPKHLITATGQRVTLRCSPRSGDLSVYWYQQSLDQGLQFLIQYYNGEERAKGNILERFSAQQFPDLHSELNLSSLELGDSALYFCASSVEGSSIETQYFGPGTRLLVL.

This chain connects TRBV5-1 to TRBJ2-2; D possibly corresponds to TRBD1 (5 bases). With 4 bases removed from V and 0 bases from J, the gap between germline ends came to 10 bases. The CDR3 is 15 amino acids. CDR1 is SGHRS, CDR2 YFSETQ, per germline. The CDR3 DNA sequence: TGCGCCAGCAGCATACAGGACCCGAACACCGGGGAGCTGTTTTTT. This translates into CASSIQDPNTGELFF.

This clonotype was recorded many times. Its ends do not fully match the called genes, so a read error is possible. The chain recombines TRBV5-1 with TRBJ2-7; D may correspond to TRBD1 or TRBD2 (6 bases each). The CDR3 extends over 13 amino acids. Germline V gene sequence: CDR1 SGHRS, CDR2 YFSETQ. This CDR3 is CASSLGGNYEQYF. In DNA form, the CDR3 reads TGTGCCAGCAGCTTAGGGGGGAACTACGAGCAGTACTTC.

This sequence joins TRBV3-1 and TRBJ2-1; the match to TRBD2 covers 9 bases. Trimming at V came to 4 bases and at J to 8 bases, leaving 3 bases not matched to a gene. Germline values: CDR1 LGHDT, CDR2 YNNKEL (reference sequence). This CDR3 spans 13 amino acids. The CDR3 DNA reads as TGTGCCAGCAGCCGGTTAGCGGGAGATGAGCAGTTCTTC. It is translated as CASSRLAGDEQFF.

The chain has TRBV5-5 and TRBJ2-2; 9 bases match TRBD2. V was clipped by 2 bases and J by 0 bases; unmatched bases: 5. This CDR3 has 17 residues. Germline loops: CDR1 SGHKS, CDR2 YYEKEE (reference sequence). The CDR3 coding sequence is TGTGCCAGCAGCTTAGGTAGGACTAGCGCGAACACCGGGGAGCTGTTTTTT. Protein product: CASSLGRTSANTGELFF.

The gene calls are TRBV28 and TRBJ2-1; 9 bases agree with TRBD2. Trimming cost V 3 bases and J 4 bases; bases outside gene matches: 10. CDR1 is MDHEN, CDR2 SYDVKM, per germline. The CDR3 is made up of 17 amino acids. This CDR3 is CASSFGQTSGAYNEQFF. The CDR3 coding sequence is TGTGCCAGCAGTTTTGGTCAGACTAGCGGAGCTTACAATGAGCAGTTCTTC.

Here the CDR3 reads CASSLEAGHGYTF. Here the CDR3 DNA reads TGCGCCAGCAGCTTGGAGGCCGGGCATGGCTACACCTTC. V gene TRBV5-1 combines with J gene TRBJ1-2; D uncertain. This CDR3 contains 13 residues. Germline CDR1 is SGHRS and CDR2 is YFSETQ. The V end lost 0 bases, the J end lost 6 bases, and 9 bases lay between the germline ends.

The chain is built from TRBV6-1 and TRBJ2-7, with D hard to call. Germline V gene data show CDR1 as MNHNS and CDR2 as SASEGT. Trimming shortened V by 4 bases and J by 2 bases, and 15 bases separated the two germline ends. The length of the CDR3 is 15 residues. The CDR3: CASSAFYVGTYEQYF. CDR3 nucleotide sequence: TGTGCCAGCAGTGCCTTTTACGTGGGGACCTACGAGCAGTACTTC.

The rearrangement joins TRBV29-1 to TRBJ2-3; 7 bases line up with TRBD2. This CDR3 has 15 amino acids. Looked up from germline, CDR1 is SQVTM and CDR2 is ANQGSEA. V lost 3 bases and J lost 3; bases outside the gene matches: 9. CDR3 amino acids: CSVDERGGETDTQYF. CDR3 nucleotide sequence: TGCAGCGTTGATGAGCGGGGAGGGGAAACAGATACGCAGTATTTT.

CDR3 nucleotides: TGTGCCATCAGCCCCGGGACAAACACCCTCGGGTACTTC. It translates to CAISPGTNTLGYF. The chain has TRBV10-3 and TRBJ2-7; TRBD1 might be the D (6 bases). With 6 bases removed from V and 12 bases from J, the gap between germline ends came to 21 bases. CDR3 length equals 13 residues. CDR1 is ENHRY and CDR2 is SYGVKD in the germline V gene.

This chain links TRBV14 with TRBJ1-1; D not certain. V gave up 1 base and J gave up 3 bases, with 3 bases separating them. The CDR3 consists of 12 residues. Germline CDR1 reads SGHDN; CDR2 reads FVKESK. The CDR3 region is CASSQVDTEAFF. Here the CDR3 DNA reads TGTGCCAGCAGCCAAGTAGACACTGAAGCTTTCTTT.

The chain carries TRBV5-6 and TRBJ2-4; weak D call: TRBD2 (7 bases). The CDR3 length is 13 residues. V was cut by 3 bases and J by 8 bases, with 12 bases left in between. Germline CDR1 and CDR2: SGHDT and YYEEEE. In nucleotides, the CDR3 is TGTGCCAGCAGCTCCCGAGGGGGGGACATTCAGTACTTC. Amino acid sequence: CASSSRGGDIQYF.

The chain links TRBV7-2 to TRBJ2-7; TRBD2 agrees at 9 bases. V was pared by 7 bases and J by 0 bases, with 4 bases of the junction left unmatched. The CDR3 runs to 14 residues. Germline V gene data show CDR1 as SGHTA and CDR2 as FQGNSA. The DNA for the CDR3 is TGTGCCAGCAATGAAGCGGGAGGCTCCTACGAGCAGTACTTC. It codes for CASNEAGGSYEQYF.

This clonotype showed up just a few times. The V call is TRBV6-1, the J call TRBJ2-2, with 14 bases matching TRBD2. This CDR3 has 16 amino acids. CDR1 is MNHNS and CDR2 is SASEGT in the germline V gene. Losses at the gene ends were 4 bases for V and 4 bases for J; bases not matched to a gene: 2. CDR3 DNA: TGTGCCAGCAGTGCGACTAGCGGGAGGGGCACCGGGGAGCTGTTTTTT. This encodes CASSATSGRGTGELFF.

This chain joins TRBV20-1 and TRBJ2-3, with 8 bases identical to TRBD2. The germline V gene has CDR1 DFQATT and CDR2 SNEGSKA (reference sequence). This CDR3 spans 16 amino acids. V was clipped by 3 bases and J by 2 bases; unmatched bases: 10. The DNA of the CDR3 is TGCAGTGCTAGGTCGGTAGCGGGATTACTCACAGATACGCAGTATTTT. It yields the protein CSARSVAGLLTDTQYF.

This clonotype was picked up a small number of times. This CDR3 is CASSYSMSGSGNTIYF. CDR3 DNA sequence: TGTGCCAGCAGTTACTCGATGTCAGGGAGCGGAAACACCATATATTTT. This rearrangement joins TRBV6-5 to TRBJ1-3, with a weak D call TRBD1 (5 bases). Per germline, CDR1 MNHEY and CDR2 SVGAGI. The length of the CDR3 is 16 residues. Trimming removed 0 bases from V and 4 bases from J, with 13 bases in between.

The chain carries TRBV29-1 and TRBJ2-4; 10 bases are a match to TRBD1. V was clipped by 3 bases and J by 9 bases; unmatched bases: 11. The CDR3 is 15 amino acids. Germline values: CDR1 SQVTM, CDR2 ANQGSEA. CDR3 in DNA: TGCAGCGTTGACGTCGGACAGGGGGTGACGGGCATTCAGTACTTC. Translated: CSVDVGQGVTGIQYF.

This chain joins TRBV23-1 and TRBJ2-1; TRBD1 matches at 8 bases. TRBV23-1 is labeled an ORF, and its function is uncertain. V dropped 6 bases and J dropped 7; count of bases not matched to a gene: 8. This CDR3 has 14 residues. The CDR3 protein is CASRRDRLSNEQFF. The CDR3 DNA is TGCGCCAGCAGGCGGGACAGGCTATCGAATGAGCAGTTCTTC.

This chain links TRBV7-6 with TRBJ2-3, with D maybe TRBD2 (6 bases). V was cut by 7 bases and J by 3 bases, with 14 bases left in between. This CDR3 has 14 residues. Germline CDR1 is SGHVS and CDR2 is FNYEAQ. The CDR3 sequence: CASTPGVRTDTQYF. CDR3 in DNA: TGTGCCAGCACCCCGGGGGTCAGGACAGATACGCAGTATTTT.

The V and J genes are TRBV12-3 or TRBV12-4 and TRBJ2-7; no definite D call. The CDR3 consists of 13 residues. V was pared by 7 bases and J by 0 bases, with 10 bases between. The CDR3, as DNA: TGTGCCAGCACCGATACAAGCTCCTACGAGCAGTACTTC. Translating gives CASTDTSSYEQYF.

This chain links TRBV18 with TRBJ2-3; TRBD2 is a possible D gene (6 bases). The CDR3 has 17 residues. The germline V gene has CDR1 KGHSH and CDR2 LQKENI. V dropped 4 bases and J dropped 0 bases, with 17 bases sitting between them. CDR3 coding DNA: TGTGCCAGCTCACGACCCGTAGGGAGCGGGAGCACAGATACGCAGTATTTT. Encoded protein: CASSRPVGSGSTDTQYF.

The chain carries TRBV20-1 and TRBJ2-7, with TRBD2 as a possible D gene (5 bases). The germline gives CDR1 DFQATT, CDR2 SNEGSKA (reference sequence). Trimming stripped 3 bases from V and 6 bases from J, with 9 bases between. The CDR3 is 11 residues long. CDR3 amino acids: CSARSRGEQYF. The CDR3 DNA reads TGCAGTGCTAGGAGCCGGGGCGAGCAGTACTTC.

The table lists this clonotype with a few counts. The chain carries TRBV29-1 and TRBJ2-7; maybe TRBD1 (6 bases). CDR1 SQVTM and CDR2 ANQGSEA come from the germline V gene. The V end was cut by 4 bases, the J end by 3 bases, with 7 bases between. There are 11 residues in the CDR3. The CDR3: CSVAQGYEQYF. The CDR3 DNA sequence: TGCAGCGTTGCACAGGGCTACGAGCAGTACTTC.

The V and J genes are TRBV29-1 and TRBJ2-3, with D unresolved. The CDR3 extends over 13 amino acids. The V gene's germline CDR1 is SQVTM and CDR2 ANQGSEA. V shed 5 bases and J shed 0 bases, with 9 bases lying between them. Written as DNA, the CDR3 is TGCAGCGTTCAAAGTACTAGCACAGATACGCAGTATTTT. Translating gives CSVQSTSTDTQYF.

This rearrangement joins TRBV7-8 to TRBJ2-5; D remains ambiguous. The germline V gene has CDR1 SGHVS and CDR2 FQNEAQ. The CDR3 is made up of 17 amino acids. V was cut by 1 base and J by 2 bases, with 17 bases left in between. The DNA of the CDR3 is TGTGCCAGCAGCTTAGTCCCCCCTGGGCGGAGACAAGAGACCCAGTACTTC. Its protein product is CASSLVPPGRRQETQYF.

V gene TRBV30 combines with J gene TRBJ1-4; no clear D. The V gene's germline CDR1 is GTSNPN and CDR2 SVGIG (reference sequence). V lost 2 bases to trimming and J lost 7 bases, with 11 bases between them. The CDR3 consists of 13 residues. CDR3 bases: TGTGCCTGGAGTAGAGGGATCGGTGAAAAACTGTTTTTT. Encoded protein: CAWSRGIGEKLFF.

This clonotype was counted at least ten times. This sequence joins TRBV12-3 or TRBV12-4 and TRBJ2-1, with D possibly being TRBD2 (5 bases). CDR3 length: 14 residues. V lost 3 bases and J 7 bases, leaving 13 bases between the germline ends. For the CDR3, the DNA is TGTGCCAGCAGTTTCTCCCCGGAGGTTAATGAGCAGTTCTTC. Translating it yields CASSFSPEVNEQFF.

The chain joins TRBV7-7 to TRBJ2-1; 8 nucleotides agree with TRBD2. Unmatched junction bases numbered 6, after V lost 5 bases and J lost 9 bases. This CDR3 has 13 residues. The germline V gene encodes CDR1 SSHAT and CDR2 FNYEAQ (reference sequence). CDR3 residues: CASSPAGGVEQFF. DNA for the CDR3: TGTGCCAGCAGCCCCGCGGGAGGAGTTGAGCAGTTCTTC.

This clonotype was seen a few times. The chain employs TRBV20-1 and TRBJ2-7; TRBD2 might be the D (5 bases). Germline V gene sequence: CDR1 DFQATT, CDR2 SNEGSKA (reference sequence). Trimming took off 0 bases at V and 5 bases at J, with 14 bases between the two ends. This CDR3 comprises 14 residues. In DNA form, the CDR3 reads TGCAGTGCTAGAGATCCGGGATCTGTGGACGAGCAGTACTTC. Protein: CSARDPGSVDEQYF.

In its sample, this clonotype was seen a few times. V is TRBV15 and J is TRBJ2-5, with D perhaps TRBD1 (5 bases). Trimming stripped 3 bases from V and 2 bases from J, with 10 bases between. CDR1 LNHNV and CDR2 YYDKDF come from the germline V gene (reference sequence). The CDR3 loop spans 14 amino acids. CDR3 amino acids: CATSSPRAQETQYF. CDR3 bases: TGTGCCACCAGCAGCCCCAGGGCTCAAGAGACCCAGTACTTC.